This T cell receptor (beta chain) was sequenced in a study of T cells in Graves' hyperthyroidism and ophthalmopathy. Study-level findings and limits: From stable hyperthyroidism, ophthalmopathy was set apart by a 13 V-J model.

The sample holds many counts of this clonotype. What it binds is unknown. The CDR3 regions of TCR beta were amplified from RNA transcripts. The primer set for the first-round RT-PCR of the TCR CDR3 was HTBI. TCRdb processed the multiplex PCR reads anew with MiXCR; each CDR3 protein has one entry. The table lists a few hundred thousand distinct CDR3 sequences, more than 45% of them singletons, with just over 8% in the top ten. This CDR3 comprises 12 residues. V was clipped by 4 bases and J by 4 bases, with 4 bases between them. Germline CDR1 is KGHDR and CDR2 is SFDVKD. Diagnoses were made from clinical symptoms, serum measures (thyroxine and TRAb), thyroid ultrasound and orbital computed tomography.

The clonotype comes from a woman between 18 and 29 years old with Graves' hyperthyroidism. V usage is TRBV24-1 and J usage is TRBJ1-5; D gene ambiguous. Sequenced input: peripheral blood or thyroid tissue (not recorded which). The CDR3 nucleotides read TGTGCCACCAGTGAGCCAAATCAGCCCCAGCATTTT. It yields the protein CATSEPNQPQHF.